This T cell receptor beta chain was identified during a study of CD8+ T cells in alopecia areata. On the study more broadly: Treated individuals took tofacitinib by mouth, 5 to 10 mg twice daily. Study-wide results and caveats: Higher clonality and more expanded CD8+ clones appeared in lesional than normal scalp.

Comments on this clone: Antigen specificity is unknown.

Obtained from alopecia areata patients were lesional scalp punch biopsies along with peripheral blood. PBMCs were stained for CD3, CD4 and CD8, and CD4+ and CD8+ T cells were sorted. As the sequencing template, cDNA was produced by extracting RNA and reverse transcribing it. Assay: immunoSEQ multiplex PCR; the TCRdb copy retains only in-frame clones and omits some. The sample gives 100,000 to 150,000 clones, approximately 48% of which show up once; 15% to 20% is in the top ten. The CDR3 sequence is 12 residues long. CDR1 SEHNR and CDR2 FQNEAQ come from the germline V gene (reference sequence). The germline V and J ends were trimmed by 4 bases and 9 bases, with 12 bases remaining between them.

The starting material was CD8+ T cells sorted from blood, obtained at week 0. This TCR was sampled from a human donor with alopecia areata. The V call is TRBV7-9, the J call TRBJ1-2; D gene uncertain. The CDR3 nucleotides read TGTGCCAGCAGCTCTCTATCTAAAAGCTACACCTTC. Amino acid sequence: CASSSLSKSYTF.